This T cell receptor (beta chain) was captured by sequencing in a study of blood T cell repertoires in COVID-19. In the authors' methods: Reference gene primer amplification in the assay estimated nucleated cell counts. The repertoire was sequenced with immunoSEQ multiplex PCR; TCRdb's copy has only in-frame clones and lacks some. From that table come the V and J calls and clone size; the DNA was used to work out D and trimming. The sample shows some 260,000 clones, about 89% of them seen only once. Sequencing was carried out using PBMCs or T cells enriched from blood (not recorded which). This receptor was identified in a man in his forties who had recovered from COVID-19.

For the CDR3, the DNA is TGCGCCAGCAGCTTGGTTCTTGAAGAGACCCAGTACTTC. Translation gives CASSLVLEETQYF. The chain is built from TRBV5-1 and TRBJ2-5; D is unresolved. The CDR3 is 13 amino acids. Trimming shortened V by 0 bases and J by 3 bases, and 6 bases separated the two germline ends. The germline V gene encodes CDR1 SGHRS and CDR2 YFSETQ. The full variable domain, with the rest looked up from reference TRBV5-1 and TRBJ2-5, is KAGVTQTPRYLIKTRGQQVTLSCSPISGHRSVSWYQQTPGQGLQFLFEYFSETQRNKGNFPGRFSGRQFSNSRSEMNVSTLELGDSALYLCASSLVLEETQYFGPGTRLLVL.